This entry is about one T cell receptor (beta chain). Its antigen is unidentified. This sample is drawn from a study of shared clonotypes between healthy human individuals. Study outcomes and limitations: Of the naive CD4 clonotypes, roughly 5% were shared across a few donors.

As handled by the study authors: For the immunoSEQ data, sequences were junction-only without quality scores, so filtering differed. TCRdb keeps only in-frame clones here, not all; method: immunoSEQ multiplex PCR. V and J calls and clone size are as listed in that table; D and trimming were resolved from the DNA. The sample shows around 1,900,000 clones, 80% to 95% of them seen only once. Germline V gene sequence: CDR1 SGDLS, CDR2 YYNGEE. V lost 1 base to trimming and J lost 5 bases, with 9 bases between them. The CDR3 is 13 residues long. CD45RO-negative cells were positively selected for CCR7, leaving out terminally differentiated effector memory CD45RA+ cells. Healthy adults negative for HIV, lacking recent acute infections or vaccinations, served as donors.

What was sequenced was naive CD8+ T cells from PBMCs. The J gene is TRBJ2-5, the V gene TRBV9, with D possibly matching TRBD1 (6 bases). This clonotype was sampled from a man between 18 and 35 years old in good health. Some clones in this sample may be carry-over from other donors' samples. This CDR3 reads CASSVSGVETQYF. CDR3 sequence (DNA): TGTGCCAGCAGCGTATCAGGGGTGGAGACCCAGTACTTC.